Presented here are 32 T cell receptor beta chains from one specimen sequenced in a study of CD8 T cells in ankylosing spondylitis. Whole-study results and caveats: A TCR beta motif of roughly eight highly homologous variants seemed to mark ankylosing spondylitis blood.

No antigen is known for these receptors. Via MiXCR, TCRdb re-called the 5' RACE reads, giving one row per CDR3 protein. Of some 220,000 distinct CDR3 sequences listed, about 7.3% are singletons. The sample was blood, either unsorted or a sorted T cell fraction (not recorded which). The receptor set was obtained from a male donor with ankylosing spondylitis.

This clonotype showed up many times. In nucleotides, the CDR3 is TGCAGCGTTCAGGGGGGGAGGACTGAAGCTTTCTTT. Translated, it gives CSVQGGRTEAFF. The chain recombines TRBV29-1 with TRBJ1-1, with 7 bases matching TRBD1. Germline loops: CDR1 SQVTM, CDR2 ANQGSEA. V gave up 5 bases and J gave up 5 bases; unmatched junction bases: 5. CDR3 length: 12 amino acids. The complete variable domain, with remaining parts taken from reference TRBV29-1 and TRBJ1-1, reads SAVISQKPSRDICQRGTSLTIQCQVDSQVTMMFWYRQQPGQSLTLIATANQGSEATYESGFVIDKFPISRPNLTFSTLTVSNMSPEDSSIYLCSVQGGRTEAFFGQGTRLTVV.

This clonotype was picked up many times. The chain recombines TRBV10-3 with TRBJ2-7, with TRBD1 matching 8 bases. Germline CDR1 is ENHRY and CDR2 is SYGVKD. V lost 11 bases and J lost 3; bases outside the gene matches: 6. This CDR3 has 12 amino acids. CDR3 protein: CASRDRNYEQYF. CDR3 DNA: TGTGCCTCCAGGGACAGGAACTACGAGCAGTACTTC.

This clonotype occurred many times. The chain couples TRBV7-3 to TRBJ1-1; 8 bases align to TRBD1. The CDR3 sequence is 15 residues long. Germline V gene lookup returns CDR1 SGHTA and CDR2 FQGTGA. The junction had 10 bases not matched to a gene; V was cut back by 6 bases and J by 4 bases. The CDR3 DNA sequence: TGTGCCAGCAGTCCTACAGGGGGAAAGGGCACTGAAGCTTTCTTT. Protein: CASSPTGGKGTEAFF. Supplemented by reference TRBV7-3 and TRBJ1-1, the full variable domain reads GAGVSQTPSNKVTEKGKYVELRCDPISGHTALYWYRQSLGQGPEFLIYFQGTGAADDSGLPNDRFFAVRPEGSVSTLKIQRTERGDSAVYLCASSPTGGKGTEAFFGQGTRLTVV.

This clonotype was seen many times. The chain recombines TRBV11-2 with TRBJ2-1, with D unclear. The CDR3 consists of 14 residues. Trimming cost V 2 bases and J 9 bases, with 14 bases left between them. Germline assignment: CDR1 SGHAT and CDR2 FQNNGV. CDR3 protein: CASSLTPSRPEQFF. CDR3 DNA: TGTGCCAGCAGCTTAACGCCGAGCCGTCCTGAGCAGTTCTTC.

This clonotype was counted a single time. An end of the junction does not agree with germline; a read error may underlie this. The chain uses TRBV7-8 and TRBJ2-7; D is possibly TRBD1 (5 bases). This CDR3 has 13 residues. The V gene's germline CDR1 is SGHVS and CDR2 FQNEAQ. CDR3 DNA sequence: TGTGCCAGAAGCTCCGACAGAGGCTACGAGCAGTACTTC. As protein: CARSSDRGYEQYF.

This clonotype was observed many times. The chain joins TRBV4-1 to TRBJ2-7; 10 nucleotides match TRBD1. This CDR3 spans 16 amino acids. Germline V gene sequence: CDR1 MGHRA, CDR2 YSYEKL. The ends lost 2 bases at V and 5 bases at J; junction bases unmatched: 9. The CDR3 DNA follows: TGCGCCAGCAGCCAACACGACAGGGGGCGGATAGACGAGCAGTACTTC. As protein: CASSQHDRGRIDEQYF.

This clonotype was detected many times. The V call is TRBV27, the J call TRBJ2-5; D gene unclear. From germline, CDR1 is MNHEY and CDR2 SMNVEV (reference sequence). V was pared by 2 bases and J by 5 bases, with 9 bases between. This CDR3 spans 13 amino acids. The DNA for the CDR3 is TGTGCCAGCAGTTTAATGAATGCGGAGACCCAGTACTTC. This codes for CASSLMNAETQYF.

The table lists this clonotype with many counts. V gene TRBV7-9 combines with J gene TRBJ2-3; TRBD1 might be the D (6 bases). CDR1 SEHNR and CDR2 FQNEAQ come from the germline V gene (reference sequence). The CDR3 covers 16 residues. Trimming left V 4 bases short and J 11 bases short, with 25 bases between. CDR3 DNA: TGTGCCAGCAGCTCCCGGACAGAGCTGACAACTTCTCAGCAGTATTTT. Protein product: CASSSRTELTTSQQYF. Using reference TRBV7-9 and TRBJ2-3 for the parts outside the CDR3, the full variable domain is DTGVSQNPRHKITKRGQNVTFRCDPISEHNRLYWYRQTLGQGPEFLTYFQNEAQLEKSRLLSDRFSAERPKGSFSTLEIQRTEQGDSAMYLCASSSRTELTTSQQYFGPGTRLTVL.

V is TRBV4-1 and J is TRBJ2-7, with 10 bases lining up with TRBD2. CDR3 size: 15 residues. From germline, CDR1 is MGHRA and CDR2 YSYEKL. With V trimmed by 1 base and J by 4 bases, 4 bases remained unmatched. The CDR3 DNA is TGCGCCAGCAGCCAAGTCCCTAGCGGGAGTTACGAGCAGTACTTC. The encoded protein is CASSQVPSGSYEQYF.

This clonotype occurred many times. In DNA, the CDR3 is TGTGCCAGCAGCCTCGGACAGGGGAACTACAATGAGCAGTTCTTC. It yields the protein CASSLGQGNYNEQFF. The V call is TRBV27, the J call TRBJ2-1; 9 positions match TRBD1. The germline V gene encodes CDR1 MNHEY and CDR2 SMNVEV (reference sequence). Trimming at V came to 6 bases and at J to 3 bases, leaving 6 bases not matched to a gene. The CDR3 is made up of 15 amino acids.

This clonotype was observed many times. This chain connects TRBV7-2 to TRBJ2-3; D gene uncertain. The germline CDR1 and CDR2 sequences are SGHTA and FQGNSA. The CDR3 runs 15 residues. V was clipped by 1 base and J by 0 bases, with 8 bases between them. CDR3 sequence (DNA): TGTGCCAGCAGCTTAGGGTTTGCTAGCACAGATACGCAGTATTTT. Its protein product is CASSLGFASTDTQYF.

There are many counts of this clonotype. One end of the junction fails to match germline, which may point to a read error. The CDR3 coding sequence is TGTGCCACCAGTCCTACTAGCGGATCCGGGGAGCAGTACTTC. It specifies CATSPTSGSGEQYF. The chain links TRBV12-3 or TRBV12-4 to TRBJ2-7, with TRBD2 matching 8 bases. This CDR3 contains 14 residues.

This clonotype has a count of ten or more. This chain joins TRBV6-2 or TRBV6-3 and TRBJ2-5, with 9 bases identical to TRBD2. The CDR3 sequence is 15 residues long. Germline trimming cut 4 bases from V and 5 bases from J; bases unmatched to any gene: 8. Per the germline V gene, CDR1 is MNHEY and CDR2 is SVGEGT. The CDR3 DNA reads TGTGCCAGCAGTTCACTTAGCGGGAGTCGGGAGACCCAGTACTTC. This codes for CASSSLSGSRETQYF.

This clonotype was seen many times. This chain connects TRBV4-2 to TRBJ2-5; D remains ambiguous. Trimming left V 1 base short and J 7 bases short, with 10 bases between. The CDR3 runs to 13 residues. Germline V gives CDR1 LGHNA, CDR2 YNFKEQ. CDR3 sequence (DNA): TGTGCCAGCAGCCAAGGCAGGTCAGGGACCCAGTACTTC. Translating it yields CASSQGRSGTQYF.

There are many counts of this clonotype. V and J are TRBV15 and TRBJ2-1, with D possibly matching TRBD2 (6 bases). The CDR3 has 14 amino acids. V lost 3 bases, J lost 6 bases, and 12 bases lay in between. Germline V gene lookup returns CDR1 LNHNV and CDR2 YYDKDF (reference sequence). This chain's CDR3 is CATSRQRAVNEQFF. DNA for the CDR3: TGTGCCACCAGCAGGCAGCGGGCTGTCAATGAGCAGTTCTTC. The full variable domain, in which reference TRBV15 and TRBJ2-1 provide the parts outside the CDR3, is DAMVIQNPRYQVTQFGKPVTLSCSQTLNHNVMYWYQQKSSQAPKLLFHYYDKDFNNEADTPDNFQSRRPNTSFCFLDIRSPGLGDTAMYLCATSRQRAVNEQFFGPGTRLTVL.

This sequence joins TRBV27 and TRBJ2-7; 11 positions match TRBD2. Per germline, CDR1 MNHEY and CDR2 SMNVEV (reference sequence). The CDR3 totals 14 residues. Trimming took 6 bases from V and 6 from J; bases not matched to a gene: 7. The CDR3 is CASRLAGGPREQYF. The CDR3 DNA is TGTGCCAGCAGATTAGCGGGAGGGCCCCGCGAGCAGTACTTC.

V gene TRBV11-3 combines with J gene TRBJ1-1; 7 bases match TRBD1. Germline CDR1 and CDR2: SGHNT and YENEEA. Unmatched junction bases numbered 5, after V lost 5 bases and J lost 5 bases. The CDR3 sequence is 13 residues long. In DNA form, the CDR3 reads TGTGCCAGCAGCGTTCAGGGGGGGACTGAAGCTTTCTTT. Its translation is CASSVQGGTEAFF.

This clonotype was counted ten times or more. J is TRBJ2-1 and V is TRBV7-9; TRBD2 aligns across 8 bases. The CDR3 is made up of 15 amino acids. Per germline, CDR1 SEHNR and CDR2 FQNEAQ (reference sequence). The ends lost 2 bases at V and 8 bases at J; junction bases unmatched: 8. CDR3 nucleotide sequence: TGTGCCAGCAGCTTAAGGACTAGCTGGATCGATGAGCAGTTCTTC. Its protein product is CASSLRTSWIDEQFF.

This clonotype occurred a few times. V gene TRBV4-3 combines with J gene TRBJ1-1; D gene ambiguous. The V gene's germline CDR1 is LGHNA and CDR2 YSLEER. The germline V and J ends were trimmed by 3 bases and 0 bases, with 5 bases remaining between them. This CDR3 comprises 13 residues. DNA for the CDR3: TGCGCCAGCAGCCACTCAGTGAACACTGAAGCTTTCTTT. Protein product: CASSHSVNTEAFF.

V gene TRBV5-6 combines with J gene TRBJ2-3; 9 bases agree with TRBD2. Germline assignment: CDR1 SGHDT and CDR2 YYEEEE. V was clipped by 0 bases and J by 4 bases; unmatched bases: 9. The CDR3 contains 17 residues. The DNA for the CDR3 is TGTGCCAGCAGCTTGGCGGGTAGCGGGAGAAGGGCAGATACGCAGTATTTT. Residues: CASSLAGSGRRADTQYF. Combining the CDR3 with reference TRBV5-6 and TRBJ2-3 gives the whole variable domain DAGVTQSPTHLIKTRGQQVTLRCSPKSGHDTVSWYQQALGQGPQFIFQYYEEEERQRGNFPDRFSGHQFPNYSSELNVNALLLGDSALYLCASSLAGSGRRADTQYFGPGTRLTVL.

This chain connects TRBV2 to TRBJ2-7; D remains unclear. The CDR3 is 14 residues long. Germline values: CDR1 SNHLY, CDR2 FYNNEI. Trimming cost V 4 bases and J 1 base, with 11 bases left between them. The CDR3 spells CASSGAGVSYEQYF. The CDR3, as DNA: TGTGCCAGCAGTGGCGCAGGAGTTTCCTACGAGCAGTACTTC.

This clonotype was recorded many times. The rearrangement joins TRBV7-2 to TRBJ2-2; 15 bases agree with TRBD2. Germline-derived CDR1 and CDR2 are SGHTA and FQGNSA. The ends lost 3 bases at V and 11 bases at J; junction bases unmatched: 4. The CDR3 is 15 amino acids. CDR3 DNA sequence: TGTGCCAGCAGCTTCGGACTAGCGGGGGGGCGAGAGCTGTTTTTT. The encoded protein is CASSFGLAGGRELFF.

This clonotype has at least ten counts. This chain links TRBV29-1 with TRBJ2-3, with TRBD2 as a possible D gene (7 bases). The germline gives CDR1 SQVTM, CDR2 ANQGSEA. The CDR3 sequence is 16 residues long. Trimming took 4 bases from V and 2 from J, leaving 19 bases between them. CDR3 sequence: CSVGGGEVRITDTQYF. CDR3 DNA: TGCAGCGTTGGAGGGGGGGAGGTCCGGATCACAGATACGCAGTATTTT.

The V and J genes are TRBV6-2 or TRBV6-3 and TRBJ2-1; 7 nucleotides align to TRBD2. V trimming: 5 bases; J trimming: 0 bases; junction bases outside the gene matches: 7. The CDR3 contains 16 residues. Germline lookup yields CDR1 MNHEY and CDR2 SVGEGT. The CDR3 loop is CASSGWTRSSYNEQFF. The CDR3 DNA follows: TGTGCCAGCAGTGGTTGGACTAGGAGCTCCTACAATGAGCAGTTCTTC.

This clonotype was detected ten times or more. This chain connects TRBV9 to TRBJ2-1, with 13 bases identical to TRBD2. This CDR3 spans 15 amino acids. CDR1 SGDLS and CDR2 YYNGEE come from the germline V gene. Trimming cost V 4 bases and J 6 bases; bases outside gene matches: 4. CDR3 region: CASSPGLAGANEQFF. CDR3 sequence (DNA): TGTGCCAGCAGCCCTGGACTAGCGGGAGCCAATGAGCAGTTCTTC.

This clonotype showed up just a few times. The chain recombines TRBV15 with TRBJ2-3; D is unresolved. CDR1 and CDR2 from the germline V gene are LNHNV and YYDKDF (reference sequence). CDR3 length equals 16 residues. V lost 6 bases to trimming and J lost 1 base, with 17 bases between them. CDR3 amino acids: CATRKGPGERTDTQYF. DNA of the CDR3: TGTGCCACCAGAAAAGGGCCGGGTGAGCGCACAGATACGCAGTATTTT.

This clonotype was seen many times. J is TRBJ1-1 and V is TRBV28, with D tentatively TRBD1 (6 bases). Trimming pared 4 bases from V and 1 base from J, leaving 10 bases between. Germline CDR1 MDHEN, CDR2 SYDVKM. The CDR3 totals 14 residues. CDR3 sequence reads: CASSSQGWNTEAFF. DNA for the CDR3: TGTGCCAGCAGTTCACAGGGATGGAACACTGAAGCTTTCTTT.

This clonotype was detected many times. In DNA form, the CDR3 reads TGCGCCAGCAGCCAAGAGGGGACAACGAGCTACGAGCAGTACTTC. Its translation is CASSQEGTTSYEQYF. The chain uses TRBV4-3 and TRBJ2-7; possibly TRBD1 for D (6 bases). The germline CDR1 and CDR2 sequences are LGHNA and YSLEER. This CDR3 contains 15 residues. V was clipped by 0 bases and J by 3 bases, with 12 bases between them.

This clonotype showed up many times. The genes are TRBV4-2 and TRBJ2-1; 8 positions match TRBD2. Trimming at V came to 4 bases and at J to 7 bases, leaving 6 bases not matched to a gene. CDR1 is LGHNA and CDR2 is YNFKEQ in the germline V gene. CDR3 length equals 14 residues. CDR3 DNA: TGTGCCAGCAGCCGAGCGGGAGAAGTTAATGAGCAGTTCTTC. Translating gives CASSRAGEVNEQFF.

This clonotype was counted many times. This chain joins TRBV9 and TRBJ2-5; maybe TRBD1 (5 bases). This CDR3 is built from 15 residues. V was trimmed by 1 base and J by 5 bases, leaving 15 bases between them. The V gene's germline CDR1 is SGDLS and CDR2 YYNGEE. CDR3 sequence: CASSVRGLPGETQYF. The CDR3 region has the DNA TGTGCCAGCAGCGTAAGAGGTCTACCAGGGGAGACCCAGTACTTC. Complete variable domain (other parts from reference TRBV9 and TRBJ2-5): DSGVTQTPKHLITATGQRVTLRCSPRSGDLSVYWYQQSLDQGLQFLIQYYNGEERAKGNILERFSAQQFPDLHSELNLSSLELGDSALYFCASSVRGLPGETQYFGPGTRLLVL.

This clonotype was seen repeatedly, ten times or more. This chain connects TRBV4-1 to TRBJ2-7, with 14 bases matching TRBD2. Germline lookup yields CDR1 MGHRA and CDR2 YSYEKL. V lost 4 bases and J lost 2; bases outside the gene matches: 4. The CDR3 is 16 amino acids. CDR3 protein: CASSPRLAGGTYEQYF. CDR3 DNA sequence: TGCGCCAGCAGCCCCAGACTAGCGGGAGGGACCTACGAGCAGTACTTC.

The J gene is TRBJ1-5, the V gene TRBV4-3; no clear D. The CDR3 totals 14 residues. The V end was cut by 0 bases, the J end by 4 bases, with 7 bases between. Germline V gene sequence: CDR1 LGHNA, CDR2 YSLEER. CDR3 sequence reads: CASSQEGGNQPQHF. In DNA form, the CDR3 reads TGCGCCAGCAGCCAAGAAGGTGGGAATCAGCCCCAGCATTTT.